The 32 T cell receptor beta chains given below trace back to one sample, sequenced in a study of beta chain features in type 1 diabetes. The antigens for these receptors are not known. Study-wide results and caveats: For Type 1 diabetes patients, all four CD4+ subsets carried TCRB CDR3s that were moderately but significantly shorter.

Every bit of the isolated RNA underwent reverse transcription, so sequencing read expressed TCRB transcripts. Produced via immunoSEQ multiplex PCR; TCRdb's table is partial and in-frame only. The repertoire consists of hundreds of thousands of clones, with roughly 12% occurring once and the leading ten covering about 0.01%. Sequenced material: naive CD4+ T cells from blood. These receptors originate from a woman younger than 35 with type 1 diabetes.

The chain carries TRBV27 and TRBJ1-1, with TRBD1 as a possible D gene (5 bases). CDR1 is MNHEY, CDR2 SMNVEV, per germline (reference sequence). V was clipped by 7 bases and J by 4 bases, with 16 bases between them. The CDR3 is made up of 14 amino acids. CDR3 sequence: CASTRILGVTEAFF. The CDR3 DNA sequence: TGTGCCAGCACCCGAATCTTAGGGGTCACTGAAGCTTTCTTT.

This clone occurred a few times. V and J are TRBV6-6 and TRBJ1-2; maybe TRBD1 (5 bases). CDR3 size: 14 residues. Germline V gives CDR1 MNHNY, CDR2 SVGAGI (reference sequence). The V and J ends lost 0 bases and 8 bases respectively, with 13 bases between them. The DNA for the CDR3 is TGTGCCAGCAGTTACTCAGCCAGGGAGGGCGGCTACACCTTC. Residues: CASSYSAREGGYTF.

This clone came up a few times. As DNA, the CDR3 is TGTGCCAGCAGTTTGGTACAGGGGCGAACCTACGAGCAGTACTTC. Its translation: CASSLVQGRTYEQYF. V gene TRBV28 combines with J gene TRBJ2-7, with 7 bases fitting TRBD1. V lost 3 bases to trimming and J lost 2 bases; unmatched junction nucleotides: 7. Germline lookup yields CDR1 MDHEN and CDR2 SYDVKM. This CDR3 contains 15 residues.

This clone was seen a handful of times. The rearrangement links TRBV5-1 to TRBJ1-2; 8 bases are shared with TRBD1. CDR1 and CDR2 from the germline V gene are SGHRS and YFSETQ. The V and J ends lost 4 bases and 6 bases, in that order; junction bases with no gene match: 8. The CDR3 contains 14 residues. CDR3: CASSIQGALDGYTF. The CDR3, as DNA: TGCGCCAGCAGCATCCAGGGGGCTCTGGATGGCTACACCTTC.

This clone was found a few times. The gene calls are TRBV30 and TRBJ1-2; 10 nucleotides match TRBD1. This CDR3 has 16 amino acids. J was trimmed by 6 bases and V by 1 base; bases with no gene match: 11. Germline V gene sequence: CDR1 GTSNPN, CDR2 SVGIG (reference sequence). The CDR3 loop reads CAWSAGDRGYWHGYTF. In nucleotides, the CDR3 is TGTGCCTGGAGTGCAGGGGACAGGGGATATTGGCATGGCTACACCTTC.

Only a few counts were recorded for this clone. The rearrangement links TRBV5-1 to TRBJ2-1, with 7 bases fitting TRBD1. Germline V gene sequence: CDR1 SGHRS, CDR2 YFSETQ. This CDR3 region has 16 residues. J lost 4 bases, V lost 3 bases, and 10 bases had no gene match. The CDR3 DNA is TGCGCCAGCAGCTCCCACCCAGGACAGGTGTACAATGAGCAGTTCTTC. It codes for CASSSHPGQVYNEQFF.

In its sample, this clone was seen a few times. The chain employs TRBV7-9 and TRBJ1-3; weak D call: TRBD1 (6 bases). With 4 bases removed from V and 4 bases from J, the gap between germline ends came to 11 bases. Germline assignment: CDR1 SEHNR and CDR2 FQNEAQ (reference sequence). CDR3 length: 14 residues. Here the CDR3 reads CASSSRTAGNTIYF. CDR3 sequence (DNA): TGTGCCAGCAGCTCGCGGACAGCAGGAAACACCATATATTTT.

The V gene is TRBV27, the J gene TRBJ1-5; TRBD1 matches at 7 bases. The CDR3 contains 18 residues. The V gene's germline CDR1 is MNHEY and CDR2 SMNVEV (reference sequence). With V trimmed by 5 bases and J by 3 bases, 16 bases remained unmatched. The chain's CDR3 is CASSPGQRLRGVNQPQHF. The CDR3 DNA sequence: TGTGCCAGCAGTCCGGGACAGAGACTCCGAGGGGTCAATCAGCCCCAGCATTTT.

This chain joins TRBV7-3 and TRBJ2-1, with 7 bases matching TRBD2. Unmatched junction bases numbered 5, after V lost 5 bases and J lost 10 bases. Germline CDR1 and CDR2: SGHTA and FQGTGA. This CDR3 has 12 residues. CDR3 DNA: TGTGCCAGCAGCCTACCAGCGGGAGAGCAGTTCTTC. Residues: CASSLPAGEQFF. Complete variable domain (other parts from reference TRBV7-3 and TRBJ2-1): GAGVSQTPSNKVTEKGKYVELRCDPISGHTALYWYRQSLGQGPEFLIYFQGTGAADDSGLPNDRFFAVRPEGSVSTLKIQRTERGDSAVYLCASSLPAGEQFFGPGTRLTVL.

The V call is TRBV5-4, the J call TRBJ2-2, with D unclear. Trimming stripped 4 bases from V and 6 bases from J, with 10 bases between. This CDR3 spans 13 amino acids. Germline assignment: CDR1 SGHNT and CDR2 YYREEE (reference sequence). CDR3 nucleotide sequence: TGTGCCAGCAGCCCTCTAGAACCCGGGGAGCTGTTTTTT. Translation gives CASSPLEPGELFF.

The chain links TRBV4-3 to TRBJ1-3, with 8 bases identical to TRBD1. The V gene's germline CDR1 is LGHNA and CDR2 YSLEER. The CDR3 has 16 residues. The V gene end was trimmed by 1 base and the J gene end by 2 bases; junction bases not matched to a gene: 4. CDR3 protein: CASSQVAGGTGNTIYF. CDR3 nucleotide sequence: TGCGCCAGCAGCCAAGTCGCAGGGGGCACTGGAAACACCATATATTTT.

The CDR3 DNA follows: TGCGCCAGCAGTAGGATAAGCGGGAGCACAGATACGCAGTATTTT. It specifies CASSRISGSTDTQYF. The chain is built from TRBV4-3 and TRBJ2-3, with D perhaps matching TRBD2 (6 bases). This CDR3 contains 15 residues. Germline CDR1 is LGHNA and CDR2 is YSLEER. Trimming removed 6 bases at V and 0 bases at J, with 13 bases between.

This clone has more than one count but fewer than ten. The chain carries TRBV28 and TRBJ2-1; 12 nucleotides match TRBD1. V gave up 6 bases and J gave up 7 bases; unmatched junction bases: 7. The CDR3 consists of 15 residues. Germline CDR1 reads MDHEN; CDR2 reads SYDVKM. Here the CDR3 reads CASSRGQGARNEQFF. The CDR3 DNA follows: TGTGCCAGCAGCCGGGGACAGGGGGCGCGTAATGAGCAGTTCTTC.

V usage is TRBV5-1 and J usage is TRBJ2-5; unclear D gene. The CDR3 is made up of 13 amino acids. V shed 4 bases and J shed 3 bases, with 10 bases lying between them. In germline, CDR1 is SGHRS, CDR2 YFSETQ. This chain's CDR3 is CASSVRLEETQYF. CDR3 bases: TGCGCCAGCAGCGTGCGGCTGGAAGAGACCCAGTACTTC. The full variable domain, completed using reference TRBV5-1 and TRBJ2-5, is KAGVTQTPRYLIKTRGQQVTLSCSPISGHRSVSWYQQTPGQGLQFLFEYFSETQRNKGNFPGRFSGRQFSNSRSEMNVSTLELGDSALYLCASSVRLEETQYFGPGTRLLVL.

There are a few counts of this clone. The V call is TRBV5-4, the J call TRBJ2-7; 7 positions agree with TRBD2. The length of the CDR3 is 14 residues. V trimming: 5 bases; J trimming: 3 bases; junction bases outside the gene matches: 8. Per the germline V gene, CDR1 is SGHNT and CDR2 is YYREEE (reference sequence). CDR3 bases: TGTGCCAGCAGTTCCGGGACTACGGACTACGAGCAGTACTTC. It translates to CASSSGTTDYEQYF.

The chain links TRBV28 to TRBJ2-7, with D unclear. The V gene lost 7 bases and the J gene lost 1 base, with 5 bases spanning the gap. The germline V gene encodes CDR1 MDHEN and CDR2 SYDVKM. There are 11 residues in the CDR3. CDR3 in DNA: TGTGCCAGCACCCAGTCCTACGAGCAGTACTTC. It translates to CASTQSYEQYF.

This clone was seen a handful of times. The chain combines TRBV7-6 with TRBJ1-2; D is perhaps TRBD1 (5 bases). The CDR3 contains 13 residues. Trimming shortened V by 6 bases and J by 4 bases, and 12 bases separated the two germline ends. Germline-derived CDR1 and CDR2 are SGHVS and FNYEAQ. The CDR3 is CASSAGLPYGYTF. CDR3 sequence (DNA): TGTGCCAGCAGTGCAGGGCTTCCCTATGGCTACACCTTC.

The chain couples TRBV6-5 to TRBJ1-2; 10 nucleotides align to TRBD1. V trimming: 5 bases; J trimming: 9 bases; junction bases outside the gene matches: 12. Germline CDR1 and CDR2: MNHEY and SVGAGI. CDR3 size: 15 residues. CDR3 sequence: CASSPGQGTYRSYTF. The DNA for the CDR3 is TGTGCCAGCAGTCCGGGACAGGGGACCTACCGGAGCTACACCTTC.

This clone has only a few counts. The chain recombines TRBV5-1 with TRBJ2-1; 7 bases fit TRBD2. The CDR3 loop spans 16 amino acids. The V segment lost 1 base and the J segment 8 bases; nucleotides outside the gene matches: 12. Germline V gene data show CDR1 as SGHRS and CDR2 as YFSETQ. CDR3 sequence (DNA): TGCGCCAGCAGCTTGCAGGGACTATGGGTGTCGGATGAGCAGTTCTTC. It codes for CASSLQGLWVSDEQFF.

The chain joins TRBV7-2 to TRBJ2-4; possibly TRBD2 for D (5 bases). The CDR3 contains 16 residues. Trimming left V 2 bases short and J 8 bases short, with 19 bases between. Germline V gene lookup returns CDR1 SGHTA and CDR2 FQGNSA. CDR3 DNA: TGTGCCAGCAGCTTATATCGCAGGCCAGGACTGGACATTCAGTACTTC. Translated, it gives CASSLYRRPGLDIQYF.

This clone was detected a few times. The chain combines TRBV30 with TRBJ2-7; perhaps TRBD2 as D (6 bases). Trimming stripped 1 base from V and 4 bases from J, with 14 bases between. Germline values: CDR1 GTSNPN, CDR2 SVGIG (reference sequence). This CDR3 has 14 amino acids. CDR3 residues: CAWSDGGLQYEQYF. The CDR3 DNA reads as TGTGCCTGGAGTGACGGGGGACTGCAGTACGAGCAGTACTTC.

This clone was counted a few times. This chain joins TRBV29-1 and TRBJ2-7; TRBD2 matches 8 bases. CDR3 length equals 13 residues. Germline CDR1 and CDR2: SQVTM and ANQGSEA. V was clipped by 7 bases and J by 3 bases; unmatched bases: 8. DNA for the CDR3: TGCAGCGGCGGGACTAGATTCGGCTACGAGCAGTACTTC. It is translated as CSGGTRFGYEQYF.

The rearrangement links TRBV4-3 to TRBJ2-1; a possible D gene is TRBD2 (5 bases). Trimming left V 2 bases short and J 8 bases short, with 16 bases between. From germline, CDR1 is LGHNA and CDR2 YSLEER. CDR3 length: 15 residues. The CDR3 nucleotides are TGCGCCAGCAGCCAACAGCATTCTACCGGGGATGAGCAGTTCTTC. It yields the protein CASSQQHSTGDEQFF.

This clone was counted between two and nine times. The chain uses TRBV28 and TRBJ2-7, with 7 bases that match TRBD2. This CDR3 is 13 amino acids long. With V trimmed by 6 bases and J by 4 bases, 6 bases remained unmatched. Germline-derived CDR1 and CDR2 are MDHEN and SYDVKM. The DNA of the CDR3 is TGTGCCAGCAGCTGGGAGGGATTATACGAGCAGTACTTC. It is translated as CASSWEGLYEQYF. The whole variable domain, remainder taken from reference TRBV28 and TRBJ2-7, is DVKVTQSSRYLVKRTGEKVFLECVQDMDHENMFWYRQDPGLGLRLIYFSYDVKMKEKGDIPEGYSVSREKKERFSLILESASTNQTSMYLCASSWEGLYEQYFGPGTRLTVT.

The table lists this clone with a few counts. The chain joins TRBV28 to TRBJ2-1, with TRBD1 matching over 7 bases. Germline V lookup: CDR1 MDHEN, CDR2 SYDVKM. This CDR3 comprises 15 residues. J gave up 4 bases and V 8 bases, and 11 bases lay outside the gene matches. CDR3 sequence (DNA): TGTGCCAGCGGTCCGTCGGGACAGCCTTACAATGAGCAGTTCTTC. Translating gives CASGPSGQPYNEQFF.

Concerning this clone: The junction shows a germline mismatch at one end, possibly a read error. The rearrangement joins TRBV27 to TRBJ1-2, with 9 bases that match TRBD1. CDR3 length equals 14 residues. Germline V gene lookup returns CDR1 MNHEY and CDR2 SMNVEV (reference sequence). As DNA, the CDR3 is TGTGCCAGCAGTTTATCCACAGGGGGCGGGACACTGGCCTTC. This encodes CASSLSTGGGTLAF.

CDR3 sequence reads: CASSLDSGQGEKLFF. In nucleotides, the CDR3 is TGTGCCAGCAGCTTGGATTCAGGGCAGGGTGAAAAACTGTTTTTT. The V call is TRBV5-4, the J call TRBJ1-4; tentative D call: TRBD1 (5 bases). With 0 bases removed from V and 7 bases from J, the gap between germline ends came to 13 bases. The CDR3 length is 15 residues. The germline V gene has CDR1 SGHNT and CDR2 YYREEE (reference sequence). The full variable domain, rest sourced from reference TRBV5-4 and TRBJ1-4, is ETGVTQSPTHLIKTRGQQVTLRCSSQSGHNTVSWYQQALGQGPQFIFQYYREEENGRGNFPPRFSGLQFPNYSSELNVNALELDDSALYLCASSLDSGQGEKLFFGSGTQLSVL.

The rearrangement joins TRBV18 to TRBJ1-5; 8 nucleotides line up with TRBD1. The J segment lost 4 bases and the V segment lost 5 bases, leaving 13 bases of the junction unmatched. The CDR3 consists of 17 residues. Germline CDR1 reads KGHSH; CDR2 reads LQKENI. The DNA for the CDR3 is TGTGCCAGCTCAGTCGGGACAGGTTTGGGGGATAATCAGCCCCAGCATTTT. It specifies CASSVGTGLGDNQPQHF.

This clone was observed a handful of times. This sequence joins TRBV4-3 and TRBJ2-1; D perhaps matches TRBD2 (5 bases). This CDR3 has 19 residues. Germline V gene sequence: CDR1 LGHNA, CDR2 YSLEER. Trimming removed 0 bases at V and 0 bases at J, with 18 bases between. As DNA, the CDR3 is TGCGCCAGCAGCCAAGATCCAAGTTTGATTGGGAGCTCCTACAATGAGCAGTTCTTC. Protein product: CASSQDPSLIGSSYNEQFF.

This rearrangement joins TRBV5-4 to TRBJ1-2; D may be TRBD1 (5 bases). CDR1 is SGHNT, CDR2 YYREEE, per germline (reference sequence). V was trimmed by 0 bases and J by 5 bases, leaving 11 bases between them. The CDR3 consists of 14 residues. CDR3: CASSLGQRVYGYTF. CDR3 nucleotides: TGTGCCAGCAGCTTGGGACAGAGAGTTTATGGCTACACCTTC.

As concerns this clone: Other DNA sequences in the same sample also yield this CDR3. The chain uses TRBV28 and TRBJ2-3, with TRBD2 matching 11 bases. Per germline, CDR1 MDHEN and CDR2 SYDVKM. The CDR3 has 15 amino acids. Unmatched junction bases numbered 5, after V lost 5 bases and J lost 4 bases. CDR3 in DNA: TGTGCCAGCAGTCTAGCGGGAGGTCGGTCAGATACGCAGTATTTT. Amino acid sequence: CASSLAGGRSDTQYF.

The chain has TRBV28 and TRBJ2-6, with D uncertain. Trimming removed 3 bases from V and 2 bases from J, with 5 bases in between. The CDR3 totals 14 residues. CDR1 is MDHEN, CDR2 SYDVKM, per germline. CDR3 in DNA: TGTGCCAGCAGTTTTGCAGCTGGGGCCAACGTCCTGACTTTC. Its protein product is CASSFAAGANVLTF.